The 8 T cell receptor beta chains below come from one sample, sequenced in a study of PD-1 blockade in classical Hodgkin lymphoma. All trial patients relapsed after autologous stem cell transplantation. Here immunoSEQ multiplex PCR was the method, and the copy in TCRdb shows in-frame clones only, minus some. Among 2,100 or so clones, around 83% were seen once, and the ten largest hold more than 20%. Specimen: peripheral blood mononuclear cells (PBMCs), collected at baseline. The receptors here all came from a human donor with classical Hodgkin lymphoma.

The CDR3 sequence is CASSRQVLGEQYF. In nucleotides, the CDR3 is TGTGCCAGCAGCAGACAGGTTCTCGGGGAGCAGTACTTC. The chain employs TRBV5-6 and TRBJ2-7, with D possibly TRBD1 on 6 matching bases. The V and J ends lost 4 bases and 7 bases respectively, with 15 bases between them. Germline CDR1 reads SGHDT; CDR2 reads YYEEEE. The CDR3 sequence is 13 residues long.

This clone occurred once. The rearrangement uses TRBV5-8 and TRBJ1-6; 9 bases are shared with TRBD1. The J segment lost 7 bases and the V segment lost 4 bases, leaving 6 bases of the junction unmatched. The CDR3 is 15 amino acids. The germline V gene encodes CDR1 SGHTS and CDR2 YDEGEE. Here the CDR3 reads CASSGGTGRNSPLHF. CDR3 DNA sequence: TGTGCCAGCAGCGGAGGGACAGGGAGAAATTCACCCCTCCACTTT.

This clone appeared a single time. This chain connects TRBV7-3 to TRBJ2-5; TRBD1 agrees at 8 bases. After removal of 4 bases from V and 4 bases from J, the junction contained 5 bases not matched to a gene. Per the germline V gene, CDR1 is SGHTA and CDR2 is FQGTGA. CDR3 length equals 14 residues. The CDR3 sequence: CASSSQGALETQYF. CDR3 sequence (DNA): TGTGCCAGCAGCTCCCAGGGGGCTCTAGAGACCCAGTACTTC.

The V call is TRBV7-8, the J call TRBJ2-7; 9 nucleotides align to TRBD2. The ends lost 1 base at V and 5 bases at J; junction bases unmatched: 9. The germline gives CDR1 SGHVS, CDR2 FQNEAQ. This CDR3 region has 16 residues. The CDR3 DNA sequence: TGTGCCAGCAGCTTAGTGATGCGGGGGGGCTTAAACGAGCAGTACTTC. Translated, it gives CASSLVMRGGLNEQYF.

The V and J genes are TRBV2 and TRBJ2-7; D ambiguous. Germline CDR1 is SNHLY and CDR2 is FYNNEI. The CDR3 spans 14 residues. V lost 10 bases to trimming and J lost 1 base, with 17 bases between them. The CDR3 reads CAIEGPFTSYEQYF. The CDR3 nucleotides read TGTGCCATCGAAGGACCGTTTACATCCTACGAGCAGTACTTC.

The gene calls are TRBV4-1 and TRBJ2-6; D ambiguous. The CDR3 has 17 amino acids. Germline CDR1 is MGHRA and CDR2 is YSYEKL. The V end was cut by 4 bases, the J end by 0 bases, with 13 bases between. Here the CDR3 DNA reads TGCGCCAGCAGCCCCCAGGTCCTAACCTCTGGGGCCAACGTCCTGACTTTC. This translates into CASSPQVLTSGANVLTF.

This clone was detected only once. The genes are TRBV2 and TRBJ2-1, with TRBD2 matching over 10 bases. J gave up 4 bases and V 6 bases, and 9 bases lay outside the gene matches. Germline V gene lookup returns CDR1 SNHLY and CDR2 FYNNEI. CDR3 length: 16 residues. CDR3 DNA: TGTGCCAGCAGCGCGTCTAGCGGGGGCTTTTACAATGAGCAGTTCTTC. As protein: CASSASSGGFYNEQFF.

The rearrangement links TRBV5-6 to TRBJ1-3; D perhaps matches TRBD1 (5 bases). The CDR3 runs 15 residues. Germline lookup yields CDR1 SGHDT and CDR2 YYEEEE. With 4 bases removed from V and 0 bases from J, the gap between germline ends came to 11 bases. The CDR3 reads CASSVDSFSGNTIYF. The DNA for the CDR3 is TGTGCCAGCAGCGTTGACAGCTTCTCTGGAAACACCATATATTTT.